This T cell receptor beta chain was captured by sequencing in a study of blood T cell repertoires in COVID-19. Study overall: Researchers got acute and convalescent COVID-19 samples from the United States, Italy and Spain. From T cells, B-cell-depleted T cells, or PBMCs came the material, which was cDNA or gDNA.

With 3 bases removed from V and 0 bases from J, the gap between germline ends came to 6 bases. The CDR3 has 14 amino acids. Germline V gene sequence: CDR1 SGDLS, CDR2 YYNGEE. Methods used by the authors: Reference gene primers were amplified, and this amplification served to estimate nucleated cell counts. Some clones are missing from TCRdb's copy, which holds only in-frame ones; the method was immunoSEQ multiplex PCR. V and J calls and clone size are given by that table; D and trimming were obtained from the DNA. The data show 100,000 to 120,000 clones, 75% to 90% seen once. The sequence was collected from a human donor in a cohort sampled during active COVID-19. What was sequenced was peripheral blood. The rearrangement joins TRBV9 to TRBJ2-2, with D possibly matching TRBD1 (5 bases). CDR3 region: CASSDRTNTGELFF. Written as DNA, the CDR3 is TGTGCCAGCAGCGACAGGACGAACACCGGGGAGCTGTTTTTT.